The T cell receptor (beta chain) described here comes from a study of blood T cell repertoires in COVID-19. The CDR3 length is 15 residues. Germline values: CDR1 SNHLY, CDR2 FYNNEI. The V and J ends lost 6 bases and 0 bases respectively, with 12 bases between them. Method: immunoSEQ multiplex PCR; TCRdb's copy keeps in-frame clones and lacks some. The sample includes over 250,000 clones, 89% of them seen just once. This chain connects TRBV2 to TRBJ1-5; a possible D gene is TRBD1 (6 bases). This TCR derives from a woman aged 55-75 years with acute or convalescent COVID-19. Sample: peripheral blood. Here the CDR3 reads CASRTGTDSNQPQHF. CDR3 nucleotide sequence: TGTGCCAGCAGGACAGGTACCGATAGCAATCAGCCCCAGCATTTT.